The next 11 T cell receptor beta chains were all read from a single sample in a study of blood T cell repertoires in COVID-19. Clones were read by immunoSEQ multiplex PCR, and TCRdb kept only the in-frame ones, dropping some. The data contain about 300,000 clones, 80% to 90% of them seen just once; the ten biggest clones take up about 10%. What was sequenced was PBMCs or T cells enriched from blood (not recorded which). These receptors were taken from a woman aged 18-29 years who had recovered from COVID-19.

The chain has TRBV10-3 and TRBJ1-2; D not resolved. Trimming cost V 9 bases and J 5 bases, with 13 bases left between them. The CDR3 is 12 amino acids. The germline gives CDR1 ENHRY, CDR2 SYGVKD. CDR3 DNA sequence: TGTGCCATACGGGATTCTTCTTATGGCTACACCTTC. This codes for CAIRDSSYGYTF.

V usage is TRBV7-2 and J usage is TRBJ1-2; 7 nucleotides align to TRBD1. V lost 3 bases, J lost 7 bases, and 5 bases stayed unmatched. Germline V gene data show CDR1 as SGHTA and CDR2 as FQGNSA. The CDR3 loop spans 13 amino acids. This CDR3 reads CASSFDRVTGYTF. As DNA, the CDR3 is TGTGCCAGCAGCTTCGACAGGGTTACTGGCTACACCTTC.

CDR3 nucleotides: TGCGCCAGCAGCTTGGTTATGCAGGGGAACAATGAGCAGTTCTTC. The encoded protein is CASSLVMQGNNEQFF. The genes are TRBV5-1 and TRBJ2-1; maybe TRBD1 (6 bases). CDR1 and CDR2 from the germline V gene are SGHRS and YFSETQ. CDR3 length equals 15 residues. Trimming took 0 bases from V and 5 from J, leaving 12 bases between them.

The chain couples TRBV5-8 to TRBJ1-2; 8 bases map to TRBD1. This CDR3 spans 13 amino acids. Germline V gene sequence: CDR1 SGHTS, CDR2 YDEGEE. Trimming took 4 bases from V and 5 from J; bases not matched to a gene: 4. The CDR3 nucleotides read TGTGCCAGCAGCCGGGACAGGTATTATGGCTACACCTTC. It codes for CASSRDRYYGYTF. The variable domain in full, with the rest retrieved from reference TRBV5-8 and TRBJ1-2, is EAGVTQSPTHLIKTRGQQATLRCSPISGHTSVYWYQQALGLGLQFLLWYDEGEERNRGNFPPRFSGRQFPNYSSELNVNALELEDSALYLCASSRDRYYGYTFGSGTRLTVV.

The rearrangement links TRBV12-3 or TRBV12-4 to TRBJ1-6; no firm D call. The CDR3 has 12 residues. Trimming removed 4 bases from V and 5 bases from J, with 3 bases in between. CDR3 bases: TGTGCCAGCAGTTATAATAATTCACCCCTCCACTTT. Protein product: CASSYNNSPLHF.

This clone was detected only a few times. The chain is built from TRBV19 and TRBJ1-2, with D possibly TRBD1 on 5 matching bases. The CDR3 is made up of 13 amino acids. Germline values: CDR1 LNHDA, CDR2 SQIVND (reference sequence). V shed 4 bases and J shed 8 bases, with 14 bases lying between them. DNA of the CDR3: TGTGCCAGTAGTAGCCCCCAGGGCCGGGGCTACACCTTC. This gives the protein CASSSPQGRGYTF.

This chain links TRBV13 with TRBJ1-1, with a weak D call TRBD1 (5 bases). The germline V and J ends were trimmed by 5 bases and 5 bases, with 18 bases remaining between them. CDR1 is PRHDT, CDR2 FYEKMQ, per germline (reference sequence). The CDR3 consists of 15 residues. CDR3 nucleotide sequence: TGTGCCAGCAGCAGCTACGGGCGGAGGGGAACTGAAGCTTTCTTT. It translates to CASSSYGRRGTEAFF.

This rearrangement joins TRBV19 to TRBJ1-4, with D unresolved. The germline gives CDR1 LNHDA, CDR2 SQIVND (reference sequence). The germline V and J ends were trimmed by 6 bases and 6 bases, with 14 bases remaining between them. The CDR3 contains 14 residues. CDR3 loop: CASSLRGKDEKLFF. The CDR3 coding sequence is TGTGCCAGTAGCCTTCGCGGAAAGGATGAAAAACTGTTTTTT.

The genes are TRBV6-6 and TRBJ1-2, with 8 bases aligning to TRBD1. The germline gives CDR1 MNHNY, CDR2 SVGAGI (reference sequence). This CDR3 region has 13 residues. The V segment lost 5 bases and the J segment 10 bases; nucleotides outside the gene matches: 9. The CDR3 coding sequence is TGTGCCAGCAGTCGGGACAGGACGAAGGCCTACACCTTC. Protein sequence: CASSRDRTKAYTF.

This clone was counted a few times. The chain has TRBV6-5 and TRBJ1-6, with TRBD1 matching 9 bases. The CDR3 is made up of 15 amino acids. V was pared by 7 bases and J by 9 bases, with 10 bases of the junction left unmatched. Germline V gene data show CDR1 as MNHEY and CDR2 as SVGAGI. The CDR3 DNA follows: TGTGCCAGCACTTCTTACGGGACAGGGATTTCACCCCTCCACTTT. This encodes CASTSYGTGISPLHF.

This clone was counted between two and nine times. This sequence joins TRBV7-9 and TRBJ2-3; tentative D call: TRBD2 (6 bases). The CDR3 runs to 16 residues. V lost 5 bases and J 0 bases, leaving 15 bases between the germline ends. Germline assignment: CDR1 SEHNR and CDR2 FQNEAQ (reference sequence). Here the CDR3 DNA reads TGTGCCAGCAGCACGGGGGTGCTTTCTAGCACAGATACGCAGTATTTT. As protein: CASSTGVLSSTDTQYF.